One and the same sample provided the 23 T cell receptor beta chains below, sequenced in a study of shared clonotypes between healthy human individuals. Generated by immunoSEQ multiplex PCR, the TCRdb table keeps only in-frame clones and is missing some. The sample includes around 500,000 clones, roughly four fifths of them seen just once. Sequenced: PBMCs. These receptors were taken from a woman in her thirties or forties in good health. Some clones in this sample may be carry-over from other donors' samples.

The chain recombines TRBV2 with TRBJ2-6; D remains unclear. Germline lookup yields CDR1 SNHLY and CDR2 FYNNEI. The CDR3 sequence is 15 residues long. Deletions cut 7 bases from V and 1 base from J, with 11 bases between. CDR3 amino acids: CASNPLASGANVLTF. The CDR3 DNA reads TGTGCCAGCAACCCCCTGGCTTCTGGGGCCAACGTCCTGACTTTC.

This clone was counted between two and nine times. The chain combines TRBV9 with TRBJ2-3; the D is unclear. CDR3 length: 17 amino acids. Trimming took off 3 bases at V and 0 bases at J, with 17 bases between the two ends. Germline lookup yields CDR1 SGDLS and CDR2 YYNGEE. The DNA for the CDR3 is TGTGCCAGCAGCGCTCCCCTCGGCGGAGCTAGCACAGATACGCAGTATTTT. Residues: CASSAPLGGASTDTQYF.

The chain recombines TRBV6-5 with TRBJ2-5, with D perhaps TRBD1 (5 bases). V gave up 8 bases and J gave up 3 bases, with 10 bases separating them. Looked up from germline, CDR1 is MNHEY and CDR2 is SVGAGI. The CDR3 totals 12 residues. CDR3 in DNA: TGTGCCAGCGGAAGGGGCAAAGAGACCCAGTACTTC. Amino acids: CASGRGKETQYF.

CDR3 protein: CASSLRGGYEQYF. The CDR3 DNA reads TGTGCCAGCAGCTTACGGGGAGGGTACGAGCAGTACTTC. The chain employs TRBV7-3 and TRBJ2-7; TRBD2 agrees at 7 bases. J lost 4 bases, V lost 2 bases, and 2 bases had no gene match. Germline lookup yields CDR1 SGHTA and CDR2 FQGTGA. There are 13 residues in the CDR3.

This chain joins TRBV14 and TRBJ1-3; D may be TRBD1 (6 bases). The CDR3 loop spans 14 amino acids. V gave up 5 bases and J gave up 0 bases, with 8 bases separating them. Germline V gives CDR1 SGHDN, CDR2 FVKESK. The CDR3 DNA is TGTGCCAGCAGCGGACAGAACTCTGGAAACACCATATATTTT. Translation gives CASSGQNSGNTIYF.

V usage is TRBV5-6 and J usage is TRBJ2-7, with D maybe TRBD1 (6 bases). The CDR3 is made up of 15 amino acids. V lost 6 bases and J lost 1, with 17 bases in between. The germline gives CDR1 SGHDT, CDR2 YYEEEE. The CDR3 bases are TGTGCCAGCACCATGACTGGCAGGGGTTCCTACGAGCAGTACTTC. It translates to CASTMTGRGSYEQYF.

V gene TRBV5-1 combines with J gene TRBJ2-7; perhaps TRBD1 as D (5 bases). Trimming removed 5 bases at V and 5 bases at J, with 11 bases between. The CDR3 spans 12 residues. In germline, CDR1 is SGHRS, CDR2 YFSETQ. The chain's CDR3 is CASSPQGHEQYF. Written as DNA, the CDR3 is TGCGCCAGCAGTCCGCAGGGCCACGAGCAGTACTTC.

This clone has more than one count but fewer than ten. The chain links TRBV28 to TRBJ1-2, with D unclear. The germline V gene has CDR1 MDHEN and CDR2 SYDVKM. This CDR3 region has 15 residues. V was cut by 4 bases and J by 3 bases, with 15 bases left in between. This CDR3 reads CASSSQLGGHYGYTF. Written as DNA, the CDR3 is TGTGCCAGCAGTTCCCAGTTGGGCGGACACTATGGCTACACCTTC.

The CDR3 sequence is CASSPLAGVETQYF. CDR3 nucleotide sequence: TGTGCCAGCAGTCCACTAGCGGGAGTCGAGACCCAGTACTTC. This rearrangement joins TRBV6-5 to TRBJ2-5, with 11 bases fitting TRBD2. Unmatched junction bases numbered 4, after V lost 5 bases and J lost 5 bases. This CDR3 spans 14 amino acids. Germline V CDR1 and CDR2: MNHEY, SVGAGI.

This chain joins TRBV28 and TRBJ2-3; maybe TRBD1 (5 bases). The CDR3 is made up of 16 amino acids. CDR1 MDHEN and CDR2 SYDVKM come from the germline V gene. With 4 bases removed from V and 2 bases from J, the gap between germline ends came to 16 bases. CDR3 DNA sequence: TGTGCCAGCAGTTCAAGTAAAGGGGCGGCCACAGATACGCAGTATTTT. As protein: CASSSSKGAATDTQYF.

This clone was observed a single time. The chain carries TRBV5-4 and TRBJ1-5, with D unclear. From germline, CDR1 is SGHNT and CDR2 YYREEE (reference sequence). The CDR3 loop spans 17 amino acids. Between the trimmed V and J ends, which lost 2 bases and 0 bases, there was a span of 15 bases. In DNA form, the CDR3 reads TGTGCCAGCAGCTTTTATATAGGAGGAAATAGCAATCAGCCCCAGCATTTT. Protein sequence: CASSFYIGGNSNQPQHF.

Only one count was recorded for this clone. This chain joins TRBV6-4 and TRBJ1-1, with D tentatively TRBD1 (6 bases). The length of the CDR3 is 15 residues. V was shortened by 2 bases and J by 1 base, with 11 bases between the two germline ends. In germline, CDR1 is MRHNA, CDR2 SNTAGT. In nucleotides, the CDR3 is TGTGCCAGCAGTGACCAAGACAGGAAGAACACTGAAGCTTTCTTT. Its translation is CASSDQDRKNTEAFF.

The chain carries TRBV7-3 and TRBJ2-1, with D uncertain. This CDR3 has 14 amino acids. CDR1 SGHTA and CDR2 FQGTGA come from the germline V gene. Trimming stripped 4 bases from V and 6 bases from J, with 13 bases between. CDR3 in amino acids: CASSSPLVGNEQFF. DNA for the CDR3: TGTGCCAGCAGCTCCCCGCTAGTTGGCAATGAGCAGTTCTTC.

As concerns this clone: An end of the junction does not agree with germline; a read error may underlie this. The V call is TRBV7-7, the J call TRBJ2-6, with D hard to call. The germline gives CDR1 SSHAT, CDR2 FNYEAQ (reference sequence). The CDR3 is 16 amino acids. The CDR3 sequence is CASSLNSGSGANVLTF. The CDR3 bases are TGTGCTAGCAGCTTAAATTCCGGCTCTGGGGCCAACGTCCTGACTTTC.

The chain is built from TRBV28 and TRBJ2-1; possible D gene TRBD1, 7 bases. The CDR3 has 16 amino acids. Germline CDR1 reads MDHEN; CDR2 reads SYDVKM. With 6 bases removed from V and 0 bases from J, the gap between germline ends came to 15 bases. DNA for the CDR3: TGTGCCAGCAGCGGAGCAGGGGGGAGCTCCTACAATGAGCAGTTCTTC. Amino acids: CASSGAGGSSYNEQFF.

The chain uses TRBV11-3 and TRBJ1-1, with 10 bases fitting TRBD1. This CDR3 is 14 amino acids long. After removal of 1 base from V and 7 bases from J, the junction contained 3 bases not matched to a gene. Germline V gene sequence: CDR1 SGHNT, CDR2 YENEEA. The CDR3 DNA follows: TGTGCCAGCAGCTTAGGACAGGGGGCTGGTGAAGCTTTCTTT. Its translation: CASSLGQGAGEAFF.

The chain couples TRBV27 to TRBJ2-1, with 8 bases matching TRBD2. The CDR3 is made up of 14 amino acids. Unmatched junction bases numbered 4, after V lost 2 bases and J lost 7 bases. Germline CDR1 reads MNHEY; CDR2 reads SMNVEV (reference sequence). For the CDR3, the DNA is TGTGCCAGCAGTTTAGGGACTAGACCAAATGAGCAGTTCTTC. Protein sequence: CASSLGTRPNEQFF.

As to this clone: As the CDR3 is not closed by the conserved phenylalanine or tryptophan, this likely results from a read error. The V call is TRBV29-1, the J call TRBJ1-2, with D unclear. V gave up 8 bases and J gave up 2 bases, with 9 bases separating them. The CDR3 length is 11 residues. Germline CDR1 is SQVTM and CDR2 is ANQGSEA. CDR3 sequence (DNA): TGCAGCAAGTCCTCAAACTATGGCTACACCCTC. Protein product: CSKSSNYGYTL.

Notes on this clone: Only one base separates this from a far larger clonotype, so it likely reflects a read error. This chain uses TRBV6-1 with TRBJ2-7; 9 nucleotides line up with TRBD1. Losses at the gene ends were 5 bases for V and 6 bases for J; bases not matched to a gene: 8. From germline, CDR1 is MNHNS and CDR2 SASEGT. This CDR3 contains 14 residues. CDR3 region: CASSPTGGLCEQYF. The CDR3 nucleotides read TGTGCCAGCAGTCCGACAGGGGGGCTCTGCGAGCAGTACTTC.

A note on this clone: A far bigger clonotype differs at one base, so this is likely a read error. The chain recombines TRBV30 with TRBJ2-5, with D maybe TRBD1 (6 bases). In germline, CDR1 is GTSNPN, CDR2 SVGIG (reference sequence). V lost 3 bases and J 0 bases, leaving 11 bases between the germline ends. The CDR3 consists of 14 residues. CDR3 sequence (DNA): TGTGCCTGGAGCCGACAGGTCTACCAAGAGACCCAGTACTTC. Its protein product is CAWSRQVYQETQYF.

The chain employs TRBV2 and TRBJ1-4; D not certain. CDR1 and CDR2 (germline): SNHLY, FYNNEI. The CDR3 contains 12 residues. Trimming took 7 bases from V and 10 from J, leaving 13 bases between them. This CDR3 reads CASKFGSGKLFF. The CDR3 nucleotides read TGTGCCAGCAAGTTTGGATCGGGAAAACTGTTTTTT.

The V call is TRBV27, the J call TRBJ2-7; TRBD1 matches at 9 bases. Per the germline V gene, CDR1 is MNHEY and CDR2 is SMNVEV (reference sequence). The V gene end was trimmed by 3 bases and the J gene end by 5 bases; junction bases not matched to a gene: 8. CDR3 length equals 15 residues. The CDR3 spells CASSFDRGLLNEQYF. The CDR3 region has the DNA TGTGCCAGCAGTTTCGACAGGGGGTTATTAAACGAGCAGTACTTC.

The chain recombines TRBV18 with TRBJ1-4; no reliable D call. Germline lookup yields CDR1 KGHSH and CDR2 LQKENI. Trimming left V 0 bases short and J 3 bases short, with 11 bases between. CDR3 size: 16 residues. CDR3 loop: CASSPPRRMANEKLFF. CDR3 coding DNA: TGTGCCAGCTCACCACCACGACGGATGGCTAATGAAAAACTGTTTTTT.